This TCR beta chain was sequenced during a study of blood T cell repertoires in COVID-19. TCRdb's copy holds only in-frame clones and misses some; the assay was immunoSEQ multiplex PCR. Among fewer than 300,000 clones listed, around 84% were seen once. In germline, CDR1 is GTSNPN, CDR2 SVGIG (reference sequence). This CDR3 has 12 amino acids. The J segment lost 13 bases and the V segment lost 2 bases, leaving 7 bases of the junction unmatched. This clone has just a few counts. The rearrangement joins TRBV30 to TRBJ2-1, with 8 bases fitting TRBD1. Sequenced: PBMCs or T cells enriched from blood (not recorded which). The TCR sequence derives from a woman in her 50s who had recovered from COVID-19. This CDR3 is CAWSPTGTGQFF. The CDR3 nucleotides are TGTGCCTGGAGTCCGACCGGGACAGGCCAGTTCTTC.